Given below is one T cell receptor (beta chain) in context. Its specificity is not known. Clones were sequenced by immunoSEQ multiplex PCR, and TCRdb holds only the in-frame ones, with some missing. The top ten clones hold around 3.5% of a sample with approximately 70,000 clones, around 94% of them seen once. V lost 7 bases to trimming and J lost 1 base; unmatched junction nucleotides: 7. Germline V gene sequence: CDR1 SQVTM, CDR2 ANQGSEA. The CDR3 runs 14 residues. These data originate in a study of cytomegalovirus exposure and HLA in healthy donors. Study outcomes and limitations: It was reported that the classifier diagnosed cytomegalovirus status with high specificity and sensitivity in both the original and validation cohorts. First-cohort TCR clusters were later found to tend to co-occur in the 120 validation repertoires.

The chain recombines TRBV29-1 with TRBJ2-1; 7 bases line up with TRBD1. The source is a woman aged 18 to 35 in good health and CMV-seropositive. The sequenced sample consisted of PBMCs. CDR3 sequence: CSASDRASYNEQFF. The DNA for the CDR3 is TGCAGCGCTTCAGACAGGGCTTCCTACAATGAGCAGTTCTTC.